The rows below give T cell receptor beta chains drawn from one sample of a study of blood T cell repertoires in COVID-19. Generated by immunoSEQ multiplex PCR, the TCRdb table keeps only in-frame clones and is missing some. The sample has approximately 280,000 clones, 90% seen once. Sequencing input: PBMCs or T cells enriched from blood (not recorded which). The receptors originated from a woman under 30 with acute COVID-19. Each CDR3 is given with its conserved first and last residue. Fields, in order: CDR3 protein, CDR3 DNA, J gene, clone size, V gene, D gene. The D gene is left open where the match is weak. Part of the rows lack a size; the others show once, few, many or a class for expanded clones.

cdr3_aa: CASSLGRDYGYTF
cdr3_nt: TGTGCCAGCAGCTTAGGCAGGGACTATGGCTACACCTTC
j_call: TRBJ1-2
clone_size: NA
v_call: TRBV11-2
d_call: NA

cdr3_aa: CASSPGFPASTDTQYF
cdr3_nt: TGCGCCAGCAGCCCAGGGTTTCCCGCTAGCACAGATACGCAGTATTTT
j_call: TRBJ2-3
clone_size: NA
v_call: TRBV5-1
d_call: NA

cdr3_aa: CASSPGLAGGFEQFF
cdr3_nt: TGTGCCAGCTCACCTGGACTAGCGGGAGGGTTTGAGCAGTTCTTC
j_call: TRBJ2-1
clone_size: NA
v_call: TRBV18
d_call: TRBD2

cdr3_aa: CASLKAGPLADEQFF
cdr3_nt: TGTGCCAGCCTAAAAGCGGGACCCCTGGCCGATGAGCAGTTCTTC
j_call: TRBJ2-1
clone_size: NA
v_call: TRBV6-5
d_call: TRBD2

cdr3_aa: CATSREGTTYEQYF
cdr3_nt: TGTGCCACCAGCAGAGAGGGGACAACCTACGAGCAGTACTTC
j_call: TRBJ2-7
clone_size: NA
v_call: TRBV15
d_call: NA

cdr3_aa: CASSPRQSTNTGELFF
cdr3_nt: TGTGCCAGCAGCCCCCGACAGAGCACGAACACCGGGGAGCTGTTTTTT
j_call: TRBJ2-2
clone_size: few
v_call: TRBV7-9
d_call: NA

cdr3_aa: CASSTNVLVSSYEQYF
cdr3_nt: TGTGCCAGCAGTACAAACGTACTAGTAAGCTCCTACGAGCAGTACTTC
j_call: TRBJ2-7
clone_size: NA
v_call: TRBV27
d_call: NA

cdr3_aa: CATSRGLAAQETQYF
cdr3_nt: TGTGCCACCAGCAGAGGACTAGCGGCACAAGAGACCCAGTACTTC
j_call: TRBJ2-5
clone_size: NA
v_call: TRBV15
d_call: TRBD2

cdr3_aa: CASSFLDWGYGNTEAFF
cdr3_nt: TGTGCCAGCAGTTTCCTCGACTGGGGCTATGGGAACACTGAAGCTTTCTTT
j_call: TRBJ1-1
clone_size: NA
v_call: TRBV28
d_call: NA

cdr3_aa: CASSDSGPMKGTDTQYF
cdr3_nt: TGTGCCAGCAGTGATTCGGGCCCGATGAAGGGGACAGATACGCAGTATTTT
j_call: TRBJ2-3
clone_size: NA
v_call: TRBV25-1
d_call: NA

cdr3_aa: CASRISGSSYNEQFF
cdr3_nt: TGTGCCAGCAGAATCAGCGGGAGTTCCTACAATGAGCAGTTCTTC
j_call: TRBJ2-1
clone_size: NA
v_call: TRBV7-8
d_call: TRBD2

cdr3_aa: CASSLTVGTGYYEQYF
cdr3_nt: TGCGCCAGCAGCTTGACGGTAGGGACTGGATACTACGAGCAGTACTTC
j_call: TRBJ2-7
clone_size: NA
v_call: TRBV5-1
d_call: NA

cdr3_aa: CASSQSDDPSPRSTSLSIEQFF
cdr3_nt: TGCGCCAGCAGTCAATCGGACGACCCCTCGCCCAGGTCCACTAGTCTTTCGATTGAGCAGTTCTTC
j_call: TRBJ2-1
clone_size: NA
v_call: TRBV23-1
d_call: NA

cdr3_aa: CASSLSGGGGGSNQPQHF
cdr3_nt: TGTGCCAGCAGTTTATCTGGCGGAGGGGGCGGTAGCAATCAGCCCCAGCATTTT
j_call: TRBJ1-5
clone_size: NA
v_call: TRBV27
d_call: TRBD1

cdr3_aa: CASSLVAVNTEAFF
cdr3_nt: TGTGCCAGCAGCTTAGTAGCGGTGAACACTGAAGCTTTCTTT
j_call: TRBJ1-1
clone_size: NA
v_call: TRBV7-9
d_call: NA

cdr3_aa: CASSQRRTVPSSGNTIYF
cdr3_nt: TGTGCCAGCAGCCAACGCCGGACAGTGCCGAGCTCTGGAAACACCATATATTTT
j_call: TRBJ1-3
clone_size: NA
v_call: TRBV3-1/TRBV3-2
d_call: NA

cdr3_aa: CASSLWDLAGTDGNTIYF
cdr3_nt: TGTGCCAGCAGTTTATGGGACCTGGCAGGGACAGATGGAAACACCATATATTTT
j_call: TRBJ1-3
clone_size: NA
v_call: TRBV28
d_call: TRBD1

cdr3_aa: CASSLDLTDRAHGYTF
cdr3_nt: TGCGCCAGCAGCTTGGATCTGACCGACAGGGCTCATGGCTACACCTTC
j_call: TRBJ1-2
clone_size: NA
v_call: TRBV5-1
d_call: TRBD1

cdr3_aa: CASSNRLAGVYEQFF
cdr3_nt: TGTGCCAGCAGTAACCGACTAGCGGGAGTCTATGAGCAGTTCTTC
j_call: TRBJ2-1
clone_size: NA
v_call: TRBV27
d_call: TRBD2

cdr3_aa: CASSLGQGWTWDTEAFF
cdr3_nt: TGTGCCAGCAGCTTAGGGCAGGGGTGGACCTGGGACACTGAAGCTTTCTTT
j_call: TRBJ1-1
clone_size: once
v_call: TRBV7-2
d_call: NA

cdr3_aa: CASSPRGGHNSPLHF
cdr3_nt: TGTGCCAGCAGTCCGCGGGGGGGGCATAATTCACCCCTCCACTTT
j_call: TRBJ1-6
clone_size: NA
v_call: TRBV27
d_call: NA

cdr3_aa: CASSAGLAGLETQYF
cdr3_nt: TGTGCCAGCAGTGCGGGACTAGCGGGACTAGAGACCCAGTACTTC
j_call: TRBJ2-5
clone_size: NA
v_call: TRBV25-1
d_call: TRBD2

cdr3_aa: CASSEDRAPYGYTF
cdr3_nt: TGTGCCAGCAGTGAGGACAGGGCCCCCTATGGCTACACCTTC
j_call: TRBJ1-2
clone_size: NA
v_call: TRBV2
d_call: TRBD1

cdr3_aa: CASSSILTGGEAFF
cdr3_nt: TGCGCCAGCAGCTCCATTTTGACAGGGGGGGAAGCTTTCTTT
j_call: TRBJ1-1
clone_size: NA
v_call: TRBV5-1
d_call: TRBD1

cdr3_aa: CASSLIGEGLAGVNEQFF
cdr3_nt: TGTGCCAGCAGCTTAATTGGAGAAGGACTAGCGGGAGTCAATGAGCAGTTCTTC
j_call: TRBJ2-1
clone_size: NA
v_call: TRBV7-3
d_call: TRBD2

cdr3_aa: CASRGRENQPQHF
cdr3_nt: TGTGCCAGCAGGGGCAGGGAAAATCAGCCCCAGCATTTT
j_call: TRBJ1-5
clone_size: NA
v_call: TRBV6-5
d_call: NA

cdr3_aa: CASSLGSGGHNEQFF
cdr3_nt: TGTGCCAGCAGCCTCGGATCAGGGGGCCACAATGAGCAGTTCTTC
j_call: TRBJ2-1
clone_size: NA
v_call: TRBV5-5
d_call: TRBD1

cdr3_aa: CASSLGREGGQETQYF
cdr3_nt: TGCGCCAGCAGCTTGGGACGGGAGGGGGGCCAGGAGACCCAGTACTTC
j_call: TRBJ2-5
clone_size: NA
v_call: TRBV5-1
d_call: TRBD2

cdr3_aa: CASSTPGLAGVSYEQYF
cdr3_nt: TGTGCCAGCAGCACACCGGGACTAGCGGGAGTGTCTTACGAGCAGTACTTC
j_call: TRBJ2-7
clone_size: NA
v_call: TRBV21-1
d_call: NA

cdr3_aa: CASSLVGWGQTGELFF
cdr3_nt: TGTGCCAGCAGCTTAGTGGGCTGGGGGCAGACCGGGGAGCTGTTTTTT
j_call: TRBJ2-2
clone_size: NA
v_call: TRBV7-8
d_call: NA

cdr3_aa: CASSPQGRRSSYEQYF
cdr3_nt: TGTGCCAGCAGCCCCCAGGGGCGGAGGAGCTCCTACGAGCAGTACTTC
j_call: TRBJ2-7
clone_size: NA
v_call: TRBV3-1/TRBV3-2
d_call: NA

cdr3_aa: CASSLPRPGSNQPQHF
cdr3_nt: TGCGCCAGCAGCCTCCCACGACCGGGGAGCAATCAGCCCCAGCATTTT
j_call: TRBJ1-5
clone_size: NA
v_call: TRBV5-1
d_call: NA

cdr3_aa: CASSLGTFGETQYF
cdr3_nt: TGTGCCAGCAGCCTCGGGACTTTCGGGGAGACCCAGTACTTC
j_call: TRBJ2-5
clone_size: NA
v_call: TRBV7-8
d_call: NA